The 23 T cell receptor beta chains in this list originate from one sample, sequenced in a study of spatial heterogeneity in lung cancer. Stated time point: sample taken at primary tumor resection. Whole RNA, which was extracted from tumor, nontumor lung tissue or frozen PBMC, was sequenced without any cell sorting. TCRdb re-called the 5' RACE reads with MiXCR, one entry per CDR3 protein. The sample has 35,000 to 55,000 distinct CDR3 sequences; 6% to 7% are singletons. This specimen consisted of PBMCs, obtained at surgery. These receptors were obtained from a female donor with early-stage non-small cell lung cancer.

This clonotype has a count of ten or more. The V gene is TRBV20-1, the J gene TRBJ2-3; either TRBD1 or TRBD2 may supply D (5 bases each). The CDR3 consists of 14 residues. The germline gives CDR1 DFQATT, CDR2 SNEGSKA (reference sequence). The V end lost 6 bases, the J end lost 7 bases, and 20 bases lay between the germline ends. The chain's CDR3 is CSARRDPLTHTQYF. The CDR3 DNA follows: TGCAGTGCCCGCCGGGACCCTCTCACGCATACGCAGTATTTT.

The gene calls are TRBV6-2 or TRBV6-3 and TRBJ2-3; 14 bases line up with TRBD2. Germline CDR1 reads MNHEY; CDR2 reads SVGEGT. The CDR3 consists of 13 residues. Trimming cost V 5 bases and J 13 bases; bases outside gene matches: 5. CDR3 sequence reads: CASSLGTSGRKYF. DNA for the CDR3: TGTGCCAGCAGTCTGGGGACTAGCGGGAGAAAGTATTTT.

The V gene is TRBV9, the J gene TRBJ2-5; 8 bases fit TRBD1. CDR1 SGDLS and CDR2 YYNGEE come from the germline V gene. This CDR3 has 14 residues. Trimming removed 2 bases from V and 5 bases from J; junction bases left unmatched: 5. The CDR3 DNA reads as TGTGCCAGCAGCGTTCAGGGGGCAGGGGAGACCCAGTACTTC. Translating gives CASSVQGAGETQYF.

In this sample, this clonotype turned up many times. V is TRBV10-2 and J is TRBJ1-1; 11 bases agree with TRBD1. Germline CDR1 reads WSHSY; CDR2 reads SAAADI. V gave up 5 bases and J gave up 6 bases; unmatched junction bases: 5. The CDR3 spans 14 residues. The CDR3 loop is CASSSGTGGSEAFF. CDR3 DNA: TGCGCCAGCAGTTCCGGGACAGGGGGGTCTGAAGCTTTCTTT.

This clonotype was seen many times. The chain uses TRBV6-2 or TRBV6-3 and TRBJ2-1, with D possibly matching TRBD2 (5 bases). V was clipped by 0 bases and J by 13 bases, with 28 bases between them. The CDR3 length is 18 residues. Germline V lookup: CDR1 MNHEY, CDR2 SVGEGT. The CDR3 here is CASSYSIPTGSLIPYQFF. The CDR3 nucleotides are TGTGCCAGCAGTTACTCGATCCCGACGGGGAGTTTGATCCCATACCAGTTCTTC.

This clonotype was recorded many times. The rearrangement uses TRBV6-6 and TRBJ2-4, with 11 bases identical to TRBD1. Trimming cost V 9 bases and J 0 bases; bases outside gene matches: 7. The CDR3 has 16 amino acids. Germline-derived CDR1 and CDR2 are MNHNY and SVGAGI (reference sequence). CDR3 coding DNA: TGTGCCAGTGAGGACAGGGGGCTCCAAGCCAAAAACATTCAGTACTTC. It specifies CASEDRGLQAKNIQYF.

This clonotype was detected ten times or more. The gene calls are TRBV20-1 and TRBJ2-3; D is uncertain. The CDR3 sequence is 12 residues long. Germline loops: CDR1 DFQATT, CDR2 SNEGSKA (reference sequence). Trimming took 1 base from V and 0 from J, leaving 2 bases between them. CDR3 coding DNA: TGCAGTGCTAGAGGGAGCACAGATACGCAGTATTTT. It yields the protein CSARGSTDTQYF.

The sample holds many counts of this clonotype. J is TRBJ1-4 and V is TRBV28, with 7 nucleotides matching TRBD1. The CDR3 is 15 amino acids. After removal of 7 bases from V and 0 bases from J, the junction contained 5 bases not matched to a gene. Per germline, CDR1 MDHEN and CDR2 SYDVKM. The CDR3 is CASIGTVTTNEKLFF. For the CDR3, the DNA is TGTGCCAGCATCGGGACAGTGACAACTAATGAAAAACTGTTTTTT.

The chain links TRBV30 to TRBJ2-3; 7 bases map to TRBD1. With V trimmed by 5 bases and J by 3 bases, 5 bases remained unmatched. The length of the CDR3 is 13 residues. Germline V CDR1 and CDR2: GTSNPN, SVGIG (reference sequence). The CDR3 spells CAWGQAGTDTQYF. In nucleotides, the CDR3 is TGTGCCTGGGGACAGGCAGGAACAGATACGCAGTATTTT.

This clonotype has a count of ten or more. The chain employs TRBV5-4 and TRBJ2-3, with D perhaps TRBD2 (5 bases). V was trimmed by 5 bases and J by 5 bases, leaving 18 bases between them. This CDR3 has 15 amino acids. CDR1 is SGHNT and CDR2 is YYREEE in the germline V gene (reference sequence). The CDR3 coding sequence is TGTGCCAGCAGTAATGAACCGGGGAGACTAGATACGCAGTATTTT. It translates to CASSNEPGRLDTQYF.

The table lists this clonotype with a few counts. The chain recombines TRBV7-8 with TRBJ1-4, with D tentatively TRBD1 (5 bases). The CDR3 has 18 amino acids. Germline V gene data show CDR1 as SGHVS and CDR2 as FQNEAQ. Trimming pared 4 bases from V and 0 bases from J, leaving 18 bases between. CDR3 loop: CASSWKRRQLATNEKLFF. The CDR3 DNA is TGTGCCAGCAGCTGGAAAAGAAGACAGCTTGCAACTAATGAAAAACTGTTTTTT.

This clonotype was seen at least ten times. The rearrangement joins TRBV29-1 to TRBJ2-5, with D possibly being TRBD2 (7 bases). V was trimmed by 6 bases and J by 2 bases, leaving 16 bases between them. Germline lookup yields CDR1 SQVTM and CDR2 ANQGSEA. The CDR3 sequence is 14 residues long. CDR3 in DNA: TGCAGCGTACGGGGGGCAACGGATCAAGAGACCCAGTACTTC. Translated, it gives CSVRGATDQETQYF. Filled out from reference TRBV29-1 and TRBJ2-5, the complete variable domain reads SAVISQKPSRDICQRGTSLTIQCQVDSQVTMMFWYRQQPGQSLTLIATANQGSEATYESGFVIDKFPISRPNLTFSTLTVSNMSPEDSSIYLCSVRGATDQETQYFGPGTRLLVL.

This clonotype was counted at least ten times. The chain carries TRBV3-1 and TRBJ2-1; tentatively, D is TRBD2 (5 bases). Per the germline V gene, CDR1 is LGHDT and CDR2 is YNNKEL (reference sequence). V lost 4 bases and J 3 bases, leaving 7 bases between the germline ends. This CDR3 is 13 amino acids long. This chain's CDR3 is CASSPSLYNEQFF. CDR3 DNA: TGTGCCAGCAGCCCTAGCCTCTACAATGAGCAGTTCTTC.

A few counts support this clonotype. J is TRBJ1-1 and V is TRBV28; D call uncertain. Trimming removed 2 bases at V and 5 bases at J, with 15 bases between. The CDR3 length is 15 residues. The germline V gene encodes CDR1 MDHEN and CDR2 SYDVKM. The CDR3 region is CASSLAGYSATEAFF. In nucleotides, the CDR3 is TGTGCCAGCAGTTTAGCCGGGTACTCGGCGACTGAAGCTTTCTTT. The full variable domain, its missing parts supplied by reference TRBV28 and TRBJ1-1, is DVKVTQSSRYLVKRTGEKVFLECVQDMDHENMFWYRQDPGLGLRLIYFSYDVKMKEKGDIPEGYSVSREKKERFSLILESASTNQTSMYLCASSLAGYSATEAFFGQGTRLTVV.

This clonotype was counted many times. V is TRBV12-5 and J is TRBJ2-7; TRBD1 aligns across 12 bases. Trimming cost V 6 bases and J 12 bases; bases outside gene matches: 6. This CDR3 comprises 12 residues. Per the germline V gene, CDR1 is LGHNT and CDR2 is FRNRAP. As DNA, the CDR3 is TGTGCTAGTGGGCTCCCGGGACAGGGGGCGTACTTC. The encoded protein is CASGLPGQGAYF.

This clonotype has at least ten counts. The chain's CDR3 is CASSYTPGRWAYEQYF. The DNA of the CDR3 is TGTGCCAGCAGTTACACCCCGGGACGGTGGGCCTACGAGCAGTACTTC. This chain joins TRBV6-2 or TRBV6-3 and TRBJ2-7; D is perhaps TRBD1 or TRBD2 (5 bases each). V lost 2 bases and J 2 bases, leaving 16 bases between the germline ends. The CDR3 has 16 residues. From germline, CDR1 is MNHEY and CDR2 SVGEGT.

This clonotype appeared many times. The CDR3 loop is CSVLDRANIQYF. The DNA for the CDR3 is TGCAGCGTCTTGGACAGGGCAAACATTCAGTACTTC. The J gene is TRBJ2-4, the V gene TRBV29-1; 8 bases line up with TRBD1. With V trimmed by 6 bases and J by 6 bases, 4 bases remained unmatched. Germline CDR1 SQVTM, CDR2 ANQGSEA. This CDR3 has 12 residues.

This clonotype was counted many times. This rearrangement joins TRBV3-1 to TRBJ1-4; D is ambiguous. CDR3 length: 13 amino acids. Trimming took 4 bases from V and 5 from J, leaving 8 bases between them. Germline values: CDR1 LGHDT, CDR2 YNNKEL (reference sequence). CDR3: CASSPGFNEKLFF. The CDR3 bases are TGTGCCAGCAGCCCCGGGTTCAATGAAAAACTGTTTTTT.

This clonotype has a handful of counts. V is TRBV5-4 and J is TRBJ2-3; TRBD1 might be the D (5 bases). CDR1 and CDR2 (germline): SGHNT, YYREEE (reference sequence). V shed 5 bases and J shed 1 base, with 14 bases lying between them. The CDR3 sequence is 15 residues long. DNA for the CDR3: TGTGCCAGCAGAACCCAGACAGACCGCACAGATACGCAGTATTTT. This sequence encodes CASRTQTDRTDTQYF.

This clonotype has only a few counts. The chain has TRBV6-2 or TRBV6-3 and TRBJ2-1, with 8 bases that match TRBD2. This CDR3 contains 14 residues. With 2 bases clipped from V and 8 bases from J, the junction kept 5 bases outside the gene matches. The V gene's germline CDR1 is MNHEY and CDR2 SVGEGT. In DNA, the CDR3 is TGTGCCAGCAGTTACCGGGGGGGGTTTGATGAGCAGTTCTTC. Its protein product is CASSYRGGFDEQFF.

This clonotype turned up a few times. V is TRBV5-4 and J is TRBJ2-3; 9 bases are a match to TRBD1. Germline values: CDR1 SGHNT, CDR2 YYREEE (reference sequence). The CDR3 spans 15 residues. Trimming took 4 bases from V and 3 from J; bases not matched to a gene: 6. The CDR3 protein is CASSPTGGRTDTQYF. Written as DNA, the CDR3 is TGTGCCAGCAGCCCTACAGGGGGCAGGACAGATACGCAGTATTTT.

This clonotype was detected ten times or more. The chain recombines TRBV6-6 with TRBJ2-7; D is perhaps TRBD1 (5 bases). The CDR3 length is 14 residues. Trimming removed 7 bases from V and 1 base from J, with 14 bases in between. Germline CDR1 reads MNHNY; CDR2 reads SVGAGI (reference sequence). DNA of the CDR3: TGTGCCAGCATTAAAACGACAGAATCCTACGAGCAGTACTTC. Translated, it gives CASIKTTESYEQYF.

Many counts were recorded for this clonotype. The chain uses TRBV18 and TRBJ2-1, with 9 bases fitting TRBD1. Germline V gene data show CDR1 as KGHSH and CDR2 as LQKENI. With V trimmed by 4 bases and J by 8 bases, 12 bases remained unmatched. This CDR3 has 16 residues. The chain's CDR3 is CASSRRQGVMVDEQFF. DNA for the CDR3: TGTGCCAGCTCACGACGACAGGGGGTCATGGTCGATGAGCAGTTCTTC. Combining the CDR3 with reference TRBV18 and TRBJ2-1 gives the whole variable domain NAGVMQNPRHLVRRRGQEARLRCSPMKGHSHVYWYRQLPEEGLKFMVYLQKENIIDESGMPKERFSAEFPKEGPSILRIQQVVRGDSAAYFCASSRRQGVMVDEQFFGPGTRLTVL.